These 31 T cell receptor beta chains were all obtained from the same sample, sequenced in a study of T cell repertoires in ileal Crohn's disease. Only in-frame clones appear in the TCRdb table, and some are missing; sequencing was by immunoSEQ multiplex PCR. This sample yields around 14,000 clones, of which 80% are seen a single time; 4% to 4.5% belongs to the top ten. The sample taken for sequencing was ileal tissue. The origin of the receptors is an adult with Crohn's disease.

Only a few counts were recorded for this clone. Within the sample, other DNA sequences also encode this same CDR3. This chain uses TRBV15 with TRBJ1-1; D gene uncertain. The CDR3 runs to 13 residues. Germline assignment: CDR1 LNHNV and CDR2 YYDKDF (reference sequence). V shed 3 bases and J shed 1 base, with 6 bases lying between them. This CDR3 is CATSRTGNTEAFF. CDR3 nucleotides: TGTGCCACCAGCAGGACGGGGAACACTGAAGCTTTCTTT.

This clone appeared once. The gene calls are TRBV6-5 and TRBJ1-1, with D possibly TRBD1 on 5 matching bases. The CDR3 length is 16 residues. Trimming stripped 2 bases from V and 4 bases from J, with 17 bases between. Germline V gene lookup returns CDR1 MNHEY and CDR2 SVGAGI. In DNA, the CDR3 is TGTGCCAGCAGTTACCTCGACCTGGCAGGGCTCACTGAAGCTTTCTTT. It translates to CASSYLDLAGLTEAFF.

The gene calls are TRBV6-5 and TRBJ1-2, with TRBD1 as a possible D gene (5 bases). This CDR3 is 14 amino acids long. Trimming removed 5 bases at V and 4 bases at J, with 14 bases between. Germline V gene lookup returns CDR1 MNHEY and CDR2 SVGAGI. Here the CDR3 reads CASSPSTGGYGYTF. As DNA, the CDR3 is TGTGCCAGCAGTCCCTCCACCGGGGGCTATGGCTACACCTTC.

This sequence joins TRBV30 and TRBJ1-5; D unclear. The CDR3 extends over 13 amino acids. CDR1 GTSNPN and CDR2 SVGIG come from the germline V gene (reference sequence). Trimming cost V 3 bases and J 3 bases, with 9 bases left between them. The CDR3 DNA sequence: TGTGCCTGGAGGGCGGGGTACAATCAGCCCCAGCATTTT. This codes for CAWRAGYNQPQHF.

V and J are TRBV11-3 and TRBJ2-1; 14 bases are a match to TRBD2. The V gene's germline CDR1 is SGHNT and CDR2 YENEEA. The CDR3 is made up of 18 amino acids. After removal of 5 bases from V and 1 base from J, the junction contained 7 bases not matched to a gene. The CDR3 DNA is TGTGCCAGCAGCATCGCCGGGACTAGCGGGAGTTCCTACAATGAGCAGTTCTTC. This translates into CASSIAGTSGSSYNEQFF.

V and J are TRBV25-1 and TRBJ2-3; 10 positions agree with TRBD2. The CDR3 consists of 15 residues. Germline loops: CDR1 MGHDK, CDR2 SYGVNS. Germline trimming cut 3 bases from V and 4 bases from J; bases unmatched to any gene: 4. The CDR3 nucleotides read TGTGCCAGCAGTGATAGCGGGAGGATCGCAGATACGCAGTATTTT. As protein: CASSDSGRIADTQYF. Full variable domain (outside the CDR3, taken from reference TRBV25-1 and TRBJ2-3): EADIYQTPRYLVIGTGKKITLECSQTMGHDKMYWYQQDPGMELHLIHYSYGVNSTEKGDLSSESTVSRIRTEHFPLTLESARPSHTSQYLCASSDSGRIADTQYFGPGTRLTVL.

This clone was seen just once. The rearrangement links TRBV18 to TRBJ2-7, with 7 positions matching TRBD1. The CDR3 totals 13 residues. Germline V CDR1 and CDR2: KGHSH, LQKENI. V trimming: 4 bases; J trimming: 7 bases; junction bases outside the gene matches: 7. This CDR3 is CASSREGAGEQYF. CDR3 in DNA: TGTGCCAGCTCACGCGAGGGGGCGGGTGAGCAGTACTTC.

The chain is built from TRBV27 and TRBJ1-6; 9 nucleotides line up with TRBD1. V shed 4 bases, J shed 6 bases, and the junction held 1 base outside the gene matches. Germline loops: CDR1 MNHEY, CDR2 SMNVEV (reference sequence). CDR3 size: 14 residues. The CDR3 loop reads CASSSGQGNSPLHF. In nucleotides, the CDR3 is TGTGCCAGCAGTTCGGGACAGGGTAATTCACCCCTCCACTTT.

The V call is TRBV18, the J call TRBJ1-5, with unresolved D. Trimming cost V 6 bases and J 1 base, with 13 bases left between them. Germline lookup yields CDR1 KGHSH and CDR2 LQKENI. The CDR3 consists of 15 residues. The CDR3 here is CASSTTPGSNQPQHF. CDR3 nucleotides: TGTGCCAGCTCCACTACGCCGGGAAGCAATCAGCCCCAGCATTTT. The entire variable domain, with the rest obtained from reference TRBV18 and TRBJ1-5, is as follows: NAGVMQNPRHLVRRRGQEARLRCSPMKGHSHVYWYRQLPEEGLKFMVYLQKENIIDESGMPKERFSAEFPKEGPSILRIQQVVRGDSAAYFCASSTTPGSNQPQHFGDGTRLSIL.

This clone turned up a few times. This chain connects TRBV19 to TRBJ1-2; no firm D call. The ends were cut back, 3 bases at V and 2 bases at J, with 16 bases in the middle. Germline loops: CDR1 LNHDA, CDR2 SQIVND (reference sequence). This CDR3 has 16 amino acids. The chain's CDR3 is CASSIPRWQYNYGYTF. Written as DNA, the CDR3 is TGTGCCAGTAGTATCCCCAGGTGGCAGTACAACTATGGCTACACCTTC.

The rearrangement links TRBV6-5 to TRBJ1-6, with D maybe TRBD1 (5 bases). CDR3 size: 15 residues. Trimming pared 6 bases from V and 8 bases from J, leaving 17 bases between. CDR1 is MNHEY, CDR2 SVGAGI, per germline. CDR3 sequence: CASSPQGRKYSPLHF. CDR3 coding DNA: TGTGCCAGCAGCCCCCAGGGAAGGAAGTATTCACCCCTCCACTTT.

Concerning this clone itself: The same CDR3 can be traced to other DNA sequences in this sample. The genes are TRBV18 and TRBJ2-7, with D perhaps matching TRBD1 (6 bases). The CDR3 spans 13 residues. Per germline, CDR1 KGHSH and CDR2 LQKENI. Trimming stripped 3 bases from V and 2 bases from J, with 8 bases between. The CDR3 loop is CASSPGQTYEQYF. The CDR3 DNA reads TGTGCCAGCTCACCCGGACAGACCTACGAGCAGTACTTC. Complete variable domain (other parts from reference TRBV18 and TRBJ2-7): NAGVMQNPRHLVRRRGQEARLRCSPMKGHSHVYWYRQLPEEGLKFMVYLQKENIIDESGMPKERFSAEFPKEGPSILRIQQVVRGDSAAYFCASSPGQTYEQYFGPGTRLTVT.

This clone was detected only a few times. V usage is TRBV6-5 and J usage is TRBJ2-1; TRBD2 matches at 8 bases. Germline CDR1 is MNHEY and CDR2 is SVGAGI. This CDR3 has 13 amino acids. The J segment lost 10 bases and the V segment lost 5 bases, leaving 7 bases of the junction unmatched. Here the CDR3 DNA reads TGTGCCAGCAGTACCGGAGCGGGAGACGAGCAGTTCTTC. Translating gives CASSTGAGDEQFF.

The chain couples TRBV5-4 to TRBJ1-3; the match to TRBD1 covers 10 bases. From germline, CDR1 is SGHNT and CDR2 YYREEE (reference sequence). With 3 bases clipped from V and 0 bases from J, the junction kept 9 bases outside the gene matches. The CDR3 spans 18 residues. In DNA form, the CDR3 reads TGTGCCAGCAGCTCCGGGACAGGGGCAACCCGCTCTGGAAACACCATATATTTT. This encodes CASSSGTGATRSGNTIYF.

The chain uses TRBV2 and TRBJ2-2; D is possibly TRBD1 (6 bases). The V end was cut by 5 bases, the J end by 6 bases, with 7 bases between. In germline, CDR1 is SNHLY, CDR2 FYNNEI. The CDR3 sequence is 12 residues long. This CDR3 is CASSYRAGELFF. In nucleotides, the CDR3 is TGTGCCAGCAGTTACAGGGCCGGGGAGCTGTTTTTT.

This rearrangement joins TRBV7-9 to TRBJ1-1; 9 nucleotides match TRBD1. V lost 8 bases to trimming and J lost 0 bases; unmatched junction nucleotides: 7. This CDR3 contains 15 residues. Per the germline V gene, CDR1 is SEHNR and CDR2 is FQNEAQ (reference sequence). CDR3: CASPDRGLVNTEAFF. The CDR3, as DNA: TGTGCCAGCCCAGACAGGGGGTTGGTGAACACTGAAGCTTTCTTT.

V and J are TRBV28 and TRBJ2-1; 13 bases are a match to TRBD2. The V gene's germline CDR1 is MDHEN and CDR2 SYDVKM. This CDR3 region has 17 residues. V dropped 5 bases and J dropped 0; count of bases not matched to a gene: 4. The CDR3 here is CASSPTSGRASYNEQFF. The CDR3 DNA reads TGTGCCAGCAGTCCTACTAGCGGGAGGGCCTCCTACAATGAGCAGTTCTTC.

The chain recombines TRBV19 with TRBJ1-3; D ambiguous. Germline-derived CDR1 and CDR2 are LNHDA and SQIVND (reference sequence). The CDR3 runs 14 residues. Trimming stripped 6 bases from V and 4 bases from J, with 13 bases between. In nucleotides, the CDR3 is TGTGCCAGTAGCCGAGAGGAGTTGGGAAACACCATATATTTT. It yields the protein CASSREELGNTIYF.

The rearrangement links TRBV5-1 to TRBJ2-1, with 12 nucleotides matching TRBD2. The CDR3 contains 17 residues. Germline V gene lookup returns CDR1 SGHRS and CDR2 YFSETQ. Germline trimming cut 0 bases from V and 8 bases from J; bases unmatched to any gene: 9. The CDR3 sequence: CASSLALRTSGTHEQFF. CDR3 sequence (DNA): TGCGCCAGCAGCTTGGCCCTACGGACTAGCGGGACTCATGAGCAGTTCTTC.

The J gene is TRBJ1-2, the V gene TRBV6-4, with D uncertain. The ends were cut back, 7 bases at V and 6 bases at J, with 18 bases in the middle. From germline, CDR1 is MRHNA and CDR2 SNTAGT. The CDR3 has 14 amino acids. The chain's CDR3 is CASTDGTLEDGYTF. In DNA form, the CDR3 reads TGTGCCAGCACCGACGGTACGCTGGAGGATGGCTACACCTTC.

The J gene is TRBJ1-1, the V gene TRBV2; D gene unclear. Germline CDR1 SNHLY, CDR2 FYNNEI. Trimming cost V 5 bases and J 1 base, with 11 bases left between them. The CDR3 consists of 14 residues. In DNA, the CDR3 is TGTGCCAGCAGTTCGCGACGGAGGAACACTGAAGCTTTCTTT. Amino acid sequence: CASSSRRRNTEAFF. The variable domain in full, with the rest retrieved from reference TRBV2 and TRBJ1-1, is EPEVTQTPSHQVTQMGQEVILRCVPISNHLYFYWYRQILGQKVEFLVSFYNNEISEKSEIFDDQFSVERPDGSNFTLKIRSTKLEDSAMYFCASSSRRRNTEAFFGQGTRLTVV.

This rearrangement joins TRBV5-1 to TRBJ2-3; TRBD1 matches 11 bases. Germline V CDR1 and CDR2: SGHRS, YFSETQ. This CDR3 is 13 amino acids long. Trimming took 6 bases from V and 6 from J; bases not matched to a gene: 3. The CDR3 DNA reads TGCGCCAGCAACGGACAGGGGGCTGATACGCAGTATTTT. This encodes CASNGQGADTQYF.

The chain carries TRBV7-8 and TRBJ1-3; D unresolved. The CDR3 is 12 residues long. V lost 3 bases and J 8 bases, leaving 8 bases between the germline ends. Germline CDR1 and CDR2: SGHVS and FQNEAQ. CDR3 DNA: TGTGCCAGCAGCTTTCTCGGGGACACCATATATTTT. Protein product: CASSFLGDTIYF.

The chain joins TRBV5-4 to TRBJ1-2; D is perhaps TRBD1 (5 bases). Trimming left V 4 bases short and J 3 bases short, with 22 bases between. This CDR3 spans 17 amino acids. Germline values: CDR1 SGHNT, CDR2 YYREEE (reference sequence). The CDR3 coding sequence is TGTGCCAGCAGCCTAGGGACGCGTAATTGGGGGGACTATGGCTACACCTTC. It is translated as CASSLGTRNWGDYGYTF.

The chain carries TRBV7-6 and TRBJ2-1; 10 bases agree with TRBD2. Germline V CDR1 and CDR2: SGHVS, FNYEAQ. This CDR3 region has 16 residues. With V trimmed by 1 base and J by 4 bases, 4 bases remained unmatched. CDR3 nucleotide sequence: TGTGCCAGCAGCTTAGGATCGGGACTAGCGTACAATGAGCAGTTCTTC. It specifies CASSLGSGLAYNEQFF. Drawing the rest from reference TRBV7-6 and TRBJ2-1, the complete variable domain is GAGVSQSPRYKVTKRGQDVALRCDPISGHVSLYWYRQALGQGPEFLTYFNYEAQQDKSGLPNDRFSAERPEGSISTLTIQRTEQRDSAMYRCASSLGSGLAYNEQFFGPGTRLTVL.

This clone was observed once. V is TRBV5-1 and J is TRBJ2-7, with TRBD2 matching 14 bases. Germline assignment: CDR1 SGHRS and CDR2 YFSETQ. There are 16 residues in the CDR3. V was clipped by 4 bases and J by 2 bases; unmatched bases: 5. DNA for the CDR3: TGCGCCAGCAGCGCGGGACTAGCGGGGGCGGCCTACGAGCAGTACTTC. The encoded protein is CASSAGLAGAAYEQYF.

The DNA of the CDR3 is TGTGCCAGCAGGGTTCGGACAGGGGGAGGGAATACTGAAGCTTTCTTT. This gives the protein CASRVRTGGGNTEAFF. The gene calls are TRBV2 and TRBJ1-1, with 10 bases identical to TRBD1. Germline lookup yields CDR1 SNHLY and CDR2 FYNNEI. The CDR3 covers 16 residues. Losses at the gene ends were 6 bases for V and 5 bases for J; bases not matched to a gene: 12.

Comments on this clone: The junction and the germline gene differ at one end; a read error may be behind it. This chain uses TRBV2 with TRBJ2-5, with 10 bases fitting TRBD1. CDR3 length: 11 residues. Germline-derived CDR1 and CDR2 are SNHLY and FYNNEI. This chain's CDR3 is CASSGDRGADF. The CDR3 DNA reads as TGTGCCAGCAGTGGGGACAGGGGAGCGGACTTC.

V gene TRBV5-1 combines with J gene TRBJ1-1; 11 nucleotides align to TRBD1. CDR1 SGHRS and CDR2 YFSETQ come from the germline V gene. The V gene end was trimmed by 4 bases and the J gene end by 6 bases; junction bases not matched to a gene: 5. CDR3 size: 14 residues. CDR3 in amino acids: CASSRGQGASEAFF. As DNA, the CDR3 is TGCGCCAGCAGCCGAGGACAGGGGGCATCTGAAGCTTTCTTT.

The chain recombines TRBV5-1 with TRBJ1-1, with D perhaps matching TRBD1 (6 bases). Germline CDR1 and CDR2: SGHRS and YFSETQ. V was trimmed by 4 bases and J by 6 bases, leaving 19 bases between them. The CDR3 is made up of 15 amino acids. CDR3 nucleotides: TGCGCCAGCAGCACCGGACAGAGCGGCTTCCCTGAAGCTTTCTTT. The encoded protein is CASSTGQSGFPEAFF. Full variable domain (missing parts from reference TRBV5-1 and TRBJ1-1): KAGVTQTPRYLIKTRGQQVTLSCSPISGHRSVSWYQQTPGQGLQFLFEYFSETQRNKGNFPGRFSGRQFSNSRSEMNVSTLELGDSALYLCASSTGQSGFPEAFFGQGTRLTVV.

This clone was counted between two and nine times. The rearrangement uses TRBV30 and TRBJ2-5; perhaps TRBD2 as D (5 bases). Germline V lookup: CDR1 GTSNPN, CDR2 SVGIG (reference sequence). The V end lost 0 bases, the J end lost 5 bases, and 7 bases lay between the germline ends. The CDR3 runs to 12 residues. The CDR3 coding sequence is TGTGCCTGGAGTGTACAGCGGGAGACCCAGTACTTC. Translation: CAWSVQRETQYF.